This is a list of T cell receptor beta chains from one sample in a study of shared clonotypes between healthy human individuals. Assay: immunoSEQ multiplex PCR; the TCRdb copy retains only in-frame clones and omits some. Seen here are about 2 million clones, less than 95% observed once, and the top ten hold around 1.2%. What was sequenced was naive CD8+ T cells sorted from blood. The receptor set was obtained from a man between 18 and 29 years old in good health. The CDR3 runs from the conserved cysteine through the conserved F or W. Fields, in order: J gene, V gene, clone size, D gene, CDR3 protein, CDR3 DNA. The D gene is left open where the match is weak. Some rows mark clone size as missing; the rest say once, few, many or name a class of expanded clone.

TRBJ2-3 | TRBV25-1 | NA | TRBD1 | CATTGSHILPTDTQYF | TGTGCCACGACAGGGTCCCATATCCTCCCCACAGATACGCAGTATTTT
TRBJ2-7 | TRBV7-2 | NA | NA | CASSWFGGDSYEQYF | TGTGCCAGCAGCTGGTTTGGGGGAGACTCCTACGAGCAGTACTTC
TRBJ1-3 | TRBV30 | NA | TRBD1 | CAWSDRGTSGNTIYF | TGTGCCTGGAGTGACAGGGGAACCTCTGGAAACACCATATATTTT
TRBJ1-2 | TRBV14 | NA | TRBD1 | CASSQGLGQGDNYGYTF | TGTGCCAGCAGCCAAGGACTCGGACAGGGGGATAACTATGGCTACACCTTC
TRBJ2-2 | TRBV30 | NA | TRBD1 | CAWSVGQGNGELFF | TGTGCCTGGAGTGTAGGACAGGGTAACGGGGAGCTGTTTTTT
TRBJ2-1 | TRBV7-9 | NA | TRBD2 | CASSLDASGLYNEQFF | TGTGCCAGCAGCTTAGATGCTAGCGGCCTCTACAATGAGCAGTTCTTC
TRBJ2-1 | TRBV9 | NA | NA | CASSASSPSFSEQFF | TGTGCCAGCAGCGCCTCTAGCCCTAGTTTCTCTGAGCAGTTCTTC
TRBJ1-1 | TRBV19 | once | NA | CASSIVGGPVNTEAFF | TGTGCCAGTAGTATAGTCGGGGGGCCCGTGAACACTGAAGCTTTCTTT
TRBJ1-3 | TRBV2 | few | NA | CASQTLGLYF | TGTGCCAGCCAAACCTTGGGGTTATATTTT
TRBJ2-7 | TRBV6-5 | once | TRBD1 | CASSIGQGRIYEQYF | TGTGCCAGCAGCATCGGACAGGGCCGGATCTACGAGCAGTACTTC
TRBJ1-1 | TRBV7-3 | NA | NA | CASSLNLGSNTEAFF | TGTGCCAGCAGCTTAAATCTGGGATCCAACACTGAAGCTTTCTTT
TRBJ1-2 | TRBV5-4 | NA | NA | CASSLDSNYGYTF | TGTGCCAGCAGCTTGGACAGTAACTATGGCTACACCTTC
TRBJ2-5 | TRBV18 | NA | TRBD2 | CASSPPETSGRSLYF | TGTGCCAGCTCACCACCGGAGACTAGCGGGAGGTCTCTATACTTC
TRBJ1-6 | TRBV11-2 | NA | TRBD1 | CASEGGLNSPLHF | TGTGCCAGCGAAGGGGGCTTAAATTCACCCCTCCACTTT
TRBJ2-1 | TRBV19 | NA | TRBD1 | CATGTGLYNEQFF | TGTGCCACCGGGACAGGACTCTACAATGAGCAGTTCTTC
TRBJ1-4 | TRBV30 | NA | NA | CAWSVPRYNEKLFF | TGTGCCTGGAGTGTACCCCGTTATAACGAAAAACTGTTTTTT
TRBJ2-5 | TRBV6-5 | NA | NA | CATPVRWETQYF | TGTGCCACTCCCGTTCGGTGGGAGACCCAGTACTTC
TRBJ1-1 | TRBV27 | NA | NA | CASSAEGGRSTEAFF | TGTGCCAGCAGTGCCGAAGGCGGGCGTAGCACTGAAGCTTTCTTT
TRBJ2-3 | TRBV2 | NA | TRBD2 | CASSERAGGPRTDTQYF | TGTGCCAGCAGTGAAAGAGCGGGGGGTCCCCGCACAGATACGCAGTATTTT
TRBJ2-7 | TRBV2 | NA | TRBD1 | CASSATGGSYEQYF | TGTGCCAGCAGTGCGACAGGGGGCTCCTACGAGCAGTACTTC
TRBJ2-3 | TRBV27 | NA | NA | CATRDFSTDTQYF | TGTGCCACCAGGGACTTCAGCACAGATACGCAGTATTTT
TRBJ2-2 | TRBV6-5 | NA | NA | CASSFSGTLNTGELFF | TGTGCCAGCAGTTTTTCCGGGACCCTTAACACCGGGGAGCTGTTTTTT
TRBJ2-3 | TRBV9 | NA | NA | CASSVEGGIPDTQYF | TGTGCCAGCAGCGTCGAGGGGGGGATACCAGATACGCAGTATTTT
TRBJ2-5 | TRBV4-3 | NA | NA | CASSQGTAQETQYF | TGCGCCAGCAGCCAAGGGACGGCCCAAGAGACCCAGTACTTC
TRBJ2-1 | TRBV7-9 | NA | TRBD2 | CASRSGLAGDNEQFF | TGTGCCAGCAGATCGGGACTAGCGGGGGACAATGAGCAGTTCTTC
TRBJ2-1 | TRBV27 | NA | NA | CASSFGRGGWYEQFF | TGTGCCAGCAGTTTTGGGAGGGGGGGCTGGTATGAGCAGTTCTTC
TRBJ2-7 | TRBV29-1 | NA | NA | CSVVGGDYEQYF | TGCAGCGTTGTGGGAGGAGACTACGAGCAGTACTTC
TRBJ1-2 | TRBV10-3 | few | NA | CAISEGGTSGYTF | TGTGCCATCAGTGAAGGGGGGACTAGTGGCTACACCTTC
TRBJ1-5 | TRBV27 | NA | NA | CASSSYSNQPQHF | TGTGCCAGCAGTAGTTATAGCAATCAGCCCCAGCATTTT
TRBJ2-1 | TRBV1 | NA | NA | CTSSQTSGDNEQFF | TGCACCAGCAGCCAGACTAGCGGAGACAATGAGCAGTTCTTC
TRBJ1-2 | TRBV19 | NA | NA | CASSRGDMGNYGYTF | TGTGCCAGTAGTCGGGGCGACATGGGGAACTATGGCTACACCTTC
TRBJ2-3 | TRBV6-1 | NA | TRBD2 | CASSPTSGGADTQYF | TGTGCCAGCAGTCCCACTAGCGGGGGGGCAGATACGCAGTATTTT
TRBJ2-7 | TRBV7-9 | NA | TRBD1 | CASSRRDRPTIEQYF | TGTGCCAGCAGCCGCCGGGACAGGCCTACGATTGAGCAGTACTTC
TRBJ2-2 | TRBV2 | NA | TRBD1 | CASIWTGANTGELFF | TGTGCCAGCATTTGGACAGGGGCGAACACCGGGGAGCTGTTTTTT
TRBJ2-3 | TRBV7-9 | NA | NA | CASSPPEGASTDTQYF | TGTGCCAGCAGCCCCCCGGAGGGGGCTAGCACAGATACGCAGTATTTT
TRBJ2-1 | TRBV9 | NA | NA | CGGVGGAAYNEQFF | TGTGGAGGCGTGGGCGGGGCCGCTTACAATGAGCAGTTCTTC
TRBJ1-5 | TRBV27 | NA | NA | CASRLRGVGPQHF | TGTGCCAGCAGACTCAGAGGGGTAGGGCCCCAGCATTTT
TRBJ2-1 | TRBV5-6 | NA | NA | CASSLLKGSVMWNEQFF | TGTGCCAGCAGCTTGTTAAAGGGGTCGGTAATGTGGAATGAGCAGTTCTTC
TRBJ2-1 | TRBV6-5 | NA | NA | CASSRDGSHYNEQFF | TGTGCCAGCAGTAGAGACGGGAGTCACTACAATGAGCAGTTCTTC
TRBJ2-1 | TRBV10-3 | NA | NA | CAIRSGTHNEQFF | TGTGCCATCAGATCCGGGACCCACAATGAGCAGTTCTTC
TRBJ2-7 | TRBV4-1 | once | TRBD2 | CASSQTSGNEQYF | TGCGCCAGCAGCCAGACTAGCGGGAACGAGCAGTACTTC
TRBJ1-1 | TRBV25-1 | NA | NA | CASSEWGPTMNTEAFF | TGTGCCAGCAGTGAATGGGGACCTACTATGAACACTGAAGCTTTCTTT
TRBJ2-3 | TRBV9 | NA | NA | CASSVETDRDTQYF | TGTGCCAGCAGCGTAGAAACAGATCGCGATACGCAGTATTTT
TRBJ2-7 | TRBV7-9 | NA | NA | CASSPSAEQYF | TGTGCCAGCAGTCCGTCGGCCGAGCAGTACTTC
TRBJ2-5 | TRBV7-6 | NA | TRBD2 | CASSRSGGETQYF | TGTGCCAGCAGCAGGTCGGGGGGGGAGACCCAGTACTTC
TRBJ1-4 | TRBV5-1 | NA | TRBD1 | CASSLEGTGVGEKLFF | TGCGCCAGCAGCTTGGAGGGGACAGGGGTCGGTGAAAAACTGTTTTTT
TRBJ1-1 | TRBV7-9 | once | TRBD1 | CASSSGDRLMNTEAFF | TGTGCCAGCAGCTCAGGGGACAGACTCATGAACACTGAAGCTTTCTTT
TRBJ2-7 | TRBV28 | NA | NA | CASSHAGGLSF | TGTGCCAGCAGTCATGCTGGCGGACTTTCCTTC
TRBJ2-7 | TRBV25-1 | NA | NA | CAVGTYEQYF | TGTGCCGTCGGAACCTACGAGCAGTACTTC
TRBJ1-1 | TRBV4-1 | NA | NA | CASSPGRGPNTEAFF | TGCGCCAGCAGCCCCGGTCGGGGGCCGAACACTGAAGCTTTCTTT
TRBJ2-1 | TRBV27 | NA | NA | CASSFGTEDNEQFF | TGTGCCAGCAGTTTCGGGACGGAAGACAATGAGCAGTTCTTC
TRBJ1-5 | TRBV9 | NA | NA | CASSVVGRSPGRQPQHF | TGTGCCAGCAGCGTAGTGGGCAGGTCACCGGGGCGACAGCCCCAGCATTTT
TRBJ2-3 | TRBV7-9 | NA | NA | CASSRASTADTQYF | TGTGCCAGCAGCCGCGCTAGCACGGCAGATACGCAGTATTTT
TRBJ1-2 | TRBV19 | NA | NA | CASSISEGQGNYGYTF | TGTGCCAGTAGTATATCCGAAGGCCAGGGTAACTATGGCTACACCTTC
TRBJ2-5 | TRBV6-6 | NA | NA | CASSYFTTLVQETQYF | TGTGCCAGCAGTTACTTCACAACCCTTGTCCAAGAGACCCAGTACTTC